A single sample is the source of the 4 T cell receptor beta chains below, sequenced in a study of patients and donors after allogeneic stem cell transplantation. Via MiXCR, TCRdb re-called the RT-PCR reads, giving one row per CDR3 protein. This table holds 410,000 or so distinct CDR3 sequences, more than 15% found once. The specimen was blood, either unsorted or a sorted T cell fraction (not recorded which). The receptors shown here come from a human donor who was either an allogeneic HSCT recipient or a stem cell or donor lymphocyte infusion donor (not recorded which). It is not recorded whose cells these are; they may come from a transplant donor.

This clonotype has ten or more counts. The chain recombines TRBV12-3 or TRBV12-4 with TRBJ1-2, with D unresolved. The V and J ends lost 2 bases and 8 bases respectively, with 18 bases between them. The CDR3 totals 15 residues. The CDR3 region has the DNA TGTGCCAGCAGTTTAAAGTTCGGCGGTCTGAGGGGCTACACCTTC. Encoded protein: CASSLKFGGLRGYTF.

This clonotype has a handful of counts. V and J are TRBV12-3 or TRBV12-4 and TRBJ2-1; possible D gene TRBD2, 6 bases. The CDR3 has 13 amino acids. Trimming took 3 bases from V and 7 from J, leaving 10 bases between them. CDR3 coding DNA: TGTGCCAGCAGTTTTATTAGCGGTAATGAGCAGTTCTTC. This codes for CASSFISGNEQFF.

This clonotype has more than one count but fewer than ten. The chain recombines TRBV5-1 with TRBJ2-7; 9 positions agree with TRBD2. V lost 2 bases, J lost 3 bases, and 6 bases stayed unmatched. CDR3 size: 15 residues. Looked up from germline, CDR1 is SGHRS and CDR2 is YFSETQ. The CDR3 reads CASSFQAGGLYEQYF. The CDR3 DNA reads as TGCGCCAGCAGCTTTCAAGCGGGAGGTCTCTACGAGCAGTACTTC.

This clonotype occurred many times. CDR3 sequence reads: CASSWGLWKTQYF. The CDR3 DNA sequence: TGTGCCAGCAGTTGGGGACTGTGGAAGACCCAGTACTTC. V and J are TRBV12-3 or TRBV12-4 and TRBJ2-5; D may be TRBD2 (6 bases). This CDR3 is built from 13 residues. Trimming shortened V by 4 bases and J by 6 bases, and 12 bases separated the two germline ends.